This TCR beta chain was identified in a study of blood T cells in healthy people across ages. Study details: Capturing about one barcoded beta molecule per two T cells was achieved by template switching.

The CDR3 runs to 12 residues. Germline V gene data show CDR1 as SQVTM and CDR2 as ANQGSEA. Primers used in a second PCR of roughly 7 to 12 cycles were a sample-barcoded 5' primer and a J-beta primer mix. TCRdb itself ran the 5' RACE reads through MiXCR, one entry per CDR3 protein. The sample includes about 510,000 distinct CDR3 sequences, around a quarter of them seen just once. Another study also made use of these data, one on T cells of mothers and their children. That work contributes: A few healthy Caucasian mothers, along with their six children, were the donors. Mothers and children who were related shared slightly more overlap than unrelated pairs, but not significantly more.

Specimen: blood. This TCR came from a boy between 2 and 10 years old in good health. The V call is TRBV29-1, the J call TRBJ2-7; D is unclear. The J call is in doubt because the DNA end fits TRBJ2-1 better. CDR3 coding DNA: TGCAGCGCCGGGTCCCAATACAATGAGCAGTTCTTC. Protein sequence: CSAGSQYNEQFF.